Below, 17 T cell receptor beta chains from the same sample are listed, as sequenced in a study of blood T cell repertoires in COVID-19. Assay used: immunoSEQ multiplex PCR; TCRdb lists only in-frame clones, some missing. Of some 150,000 clones detected, about 79% appear once; the ten largest clones hold about 3%. Sequenced input: peripheral blood. The receptors come from a woman of 80 years or more with acute or convalescent COVID-19.

This chain links TRBV5-4 with TRBJ1-5, with 7 bases that match TRBD1. V was clipped by 0 bases and J by 7 bases; unmatched bases: 4. Germline CDR1 and CDR2: SGHNT and YYREEE (reference sequence). CDR3 size: 14 residues. The CDR3 is CASSLEGARQPQHF. CDR3 nucleotide sequence: TGTGCCAGCAGCTTGGAGGGGGCGAGGCAGCCCCAGCATTTT.

The sample holds one count of this clone. This chain joins TRBV3-1 (or the pseudogene TRBV3-2) and TRBJ1-4, with D tentatively TRBD1 (6 bases). The germline gives CDR1 LGHDT, CDR2 YNNKEL (reference sequence). The V gene lost 4 bases and the J gene lost 4 bases, with 13 bases spanning the gap. The CDR3 has 15 residues. This chain's CDR3 is CASSLRGQSNEKLFF. CDR3 bases: TGTGCCAGCAGCCTCCGAGGACAGAGTAATGAAAAACTGTTTTTT.

This clone was detected a few times. Germline is not matched at one junction end, which may reflect a read error. The genes are TRBV5-8 and TRBJ2-1; D perhaps matches TRBD1 (5 bases). In germline, CDR1 is SGHTS, CDR2 YDEGEE. The CDR3 sequence is 14 residues long. The CDR3 reads CASSLATGYNGQFF. For the CDR3, the DNA is TGTGCCAGCAGCTTGGCCACAGGTTATAATGGGCAGTTCTTC.

This clone was detected only a few times. The chain employs TRBV6-6 and TRBJ1-1; D perhaps matches TRBD1 (6 bases). The germline V gene encodes CDR1 MNHNY and CDR2 SVGAGI (reference sequence). V lost 2 bases and J 1 base, leaving 8 bases between the germline ends. This CDR3 is 14 amino acids long. The CDR3 coding sequence is TGTGCCAGCAGTTACGGACAGAAGAACACTGAAGCTTTCTTT. Its translation: CASSYGQKNTEAFF.

The rearrangement joins TRBV27 to TRBJ2-7; TRBD1 agrees at 9 bases. Germline V gives CDR1 MNHEY, CDR2 SMNVEV (reference sequence). The CDR3 consists of 14 residues. V was pared by 6 bases and J by 1 base, with 4 bases of the junction left unmatched. CDR3 bases: TGTGCCAGCAGAACAGGGGGCGCGTCCTACGAGCAGTACTTC. Translating gives CASRTGGASYEQYF.

In nucleotides, the CDR3 is TGTGCCAGCAGCTTAGGGGCTAGCGGGGGGGCCAACGCAGATACGCAGTATTTT. Translated: CASSLGASGGANADTQYF. V is TRBV11-3 and J is TRBJ2-3; 12 nucleotides agree with TRBD2. Unmatched junction bases numbered 9, after V lost 1 base and J lost 4 bases. Germline values: CDR1 SGHNT, CDR2 YENEEA. The CDR3 has 18 residues.

V usage is TRBV5-1 and J usage is TRBJ2-1; 12 bases line up with TRBD2. The germline gives CDR1 SGHRS, CDR2 YFSETQ. Trimming at V came to 5 bases and at J to 7 bases, leaving 1 base not matched to a gene. The CDR3 spans 13 residues. As DNA, the CDR3 is TGCGCCAGCAGAGGACTAGCGGGAAATGAGCAGTTCTTC. As protein: CASRGLAGNEQFF.

The rearrangement uses TRBV6-5 and TRBJ1-6, with 8 bases lining up with TRBD1. Germline V gene lookup returns CDR1 MNHEY and CDR2 SVGAGI. With V trimmed by 3 bases and J by 7 bases, 5 bases remained unmatched. CDR3 length: 15 amino acids. CDR3 coding DNA: TGTGCCAGCAGTTATTGGAGGACAGGGAATTCACCCCTCCACTTT. This encodes CASSYWRTGNSPLHF.

The chain combines TRBV5-1 with TRBJ1-1; 7 bases match TRBD1. Germline CDR1 SGHRS, CDR2 YFSETQ. The length of the CDR3 is 15 residues. Germline trimming cut 3 bases from V and 0 bases from J; bases unmatched to any gene: 5. CDR3 sequence: CASSSDTGVNTEAFF. As DNA, the CDR3 is TGCGCCAGCAGCTCCGATACAGGGGTGAACACTGAAGCTTTCTTT.

The V call is TRBV2, the J call TRBJ1-2; possible D gene TRBD1, 5 bases. This CDR3 contains 13 residues. CDR1 SNHLY and CDR2 FYNNEI come from the germline V gene. V was trimmed by 8 bases and J by 0 bases, leaving 10 bases between them. The CDR3 reads CASGQGSNYGYTF. The DNA of the CDR3 is TGTGCCAGCGGGCAGGGTTCTAACTATGGCTACACCTTC. Looking up the rest from reference TRBV2 and TRBJ1-2 gives the full variable domain: EPEVTQTPSHQVTQMGQEVILRCVPISNHLYFYWYRQILGQKVEFLVSFYNNEISEKSEIFDDQFSVERPDGSNFTLKIRSTKLEDSAMYFCASGQGSNYGYTFGSGTRLTVV.

Written as DNA, the CDR3 is TGCGCCAGCAGCTCGACAGCAGCAACTAATGAAAAACTGTTTTTT. Protein sequence: CASSSTAATNEKLFF. The chain has TRBV5-1 and TRBJ1-4; perhaps TRBD1 as D (5 bases). This CDR3 spans 15 amino acids. Per the germline V gene, CDR1 is SGHRS and CDR2 is YFSETQ. The ends were cut back, 3 bases at V and 0 bases at J, with 9 bases in the middle.

The gene calls are TRBV19 and TRBJ1-1, with D possibly being TRBD1 (6 bases). The CDR3 totals 18 residues. Per germline, CDR1 LNHDA and CDR2 SQIVND (reference sequence). The V end was cut by 7 bases, the J end by 0 bases, with 24 bases between. CDR3 residues: CASISQGAQSRMNTEAFF. The DNA of the CDR3 is TGTGCCAGTATATCACAGGGAGCCCAATCGAGGATGAACACTGAAGCTTTCTTT.

The rearrangement uses TRBV20-1 and TRBJ2-1; D unclear. This CDR3 spans 11 amino acids. Germline-derived CDR1 and CDR2 are DFQATT and SNEGSKA (reference sequence). V was pared by 0 bases and J by 11 bases, with 8 bases between. CDR3 DNA: TGCAGTGCTAGAGATTGGCAGAAGCAGTTCTTC. Translated: CSARDWQKQFF.

This chain joins TRBV10-1 and TRBJ1-6, with unresolved D. V lost 5 bases and J lost 0, with 8 bases in between. Per the germline V gene, CDR1 is WNHNN and CDR2 is SYGVQD (reference sequence). The CDR3 covers 15 residues. Here the CDR3 DNA reads TGCGCCAGCAGTTTCCCCAGCTCCTATAATTCACCCCTCCACTTT. Translating it yields CASSFPSSYNSPLHF.

The chain employs TRBV3-1 (or the pseudogene TRBV3-2) and TRBJ2-2; D is ambiguous. The CDR3 runs to 16 residues. V lost 4 bases, J lost 6 bases, and 18 bases lay in between. CDR1 LGHDT and CDR2 YNNKEL come from the germline V gene (reference sequence). CDR3 DNA: TGTGCCAGCAGCCCCGATTTAGGCAGCCGGGCCGGGGAGCTGTTTTTT. Its protein is CASSPDLGSRAGELFF.

The chain recombines TRBV7-2 with TRBJ2-2; 11 nucleotides align to TRBD2. V lost 3 bases, J lost 8 bases, and 5 bases stayed unmatched. CDR1 is SGHTA and CDR2 is FQGNSA in the germline V gene. CDR3 length: 15 amino acids. This CDR3 is CASSFYTSGGGELFF. As DNA, the CDR3 is TGTGCCAGCAGCTTTTATACTAGCGGGGGTGGGGAGCTGTTTTTT. Full variable domain (outside the CDR3, taken from reference TRBV7-2 and TRBJ2-2): GAGVSQSPSNKVTEKGKDVELRCDPISGHTALYWYRQSLGQGLEFLIYFQGNSAPDKSGLPSDRFSAERTGGSVSTLTIQRTQQEDSAVYLCASSFYTSGGGELFFGEGSRLTVL.

The chain joins TRBV2 to TRBJ2-3; 10 bases are a match to TRBD2. The germline V gene encodes CDR1 SNHLY and CDR2 FYNNEI. Losses at the gene ends were 4 bases for V and 0 bases for J; bases not matched to a gene: 4. The CDR3 extends over 16 amino acids. The CDR3 DNA reads TGTGCCAGCAGTGCACCTAGCGGGGGAAGCACAGATACGCAGTATTTT. This gives the protein CASSAPSGGSTDTQYF.